This T cell receptor (beta chain) derives from a study of cytomegalovirus exposure and HLA in healthy donors. Study-wide points: Most observed TCR sequences were rare, whereas some public TCRs were detected in many donors.

Here immunoSEQ multiplex PCR was the method, and the copy in TCRdb shows in-frame clones only, minus some. This sample yields 220,000 or so clones, of which approximately 87% are seen a single time; roughly 5.4% belongs to the top ten. Germline loops: CDR1 MNHNS, CDR2 SASEGT. The CDR3 runs to 19 residues. V lost 2 bases, J lost 6 bases, and 17 bases stayed unmatched. A remark on this clone: Its antigen is still unknown.

The receptor was isolated from a woman in her late teens or twenties in good health and CMV-seronegative. The chain has TRBV6-1 and TRBJ2-2, with 8 nucleotides matching TRBD1. The specimen was PBMCs. CDR3 DNA: TGTGCCAGCAGTGAAATCCCCCCCGACAGGGGAGGTTCGGCCGGGGAGCTGTTTTTT. It yields the protein CASSEIPPDRGGSAGELFF.